The 3 T cell receptor beta chains below all came from one sample that was sequenced in a study of regulatory T cells in long-lasting Graves disease. The TCR beta library used iRepertoire HTBI primers with Arm-PCR amplification of CDR3. MiXCR was run by TCRdb on the multiplex PCR reads, yielding one entry per CDR3 protein. The sample carries 350,000 to 450,000 distinct CDR3 sequences, about 15% recorded once. Specified time point: newly diagnosed GD, antithyroid drugs for less than 3 months. Preparation of the TCR library used RNA extracted from PBMCs. The sample was also linked to a second study, of T cells in Graves' hyperthyroidism and ophthalmopathy.

The sample here was peripheral blood mononuclear cells (PBMCs), taken at new diagnosis, from a patient treated with antithyroid drugs. These receptors came from a woman between 35 and 50 years old with Graves disease.

This rearrangement joins TRBV7-2 to TRBJ2-1; possible D gene TRBD2, 5 bases. CDR3 length equals 17 residues. Germline CDR1 reads SGHTA; CDR2 reads FQGNSA. Trimming pared 1 base from V and 0 bases from J, leaving 13 bases between. DNA of the CDR3: TGTGCCAGCAGCTTAGGGGCTAGCCACTTCTCCTACAATGAGCAGTTCTTC. Translation gives CASSLGASHFSYNEQFF.

This chain links TRBV19 with TRBJ2-3, with D possibly matching TRBD2 (6 bases). V lost 3 bases, J lost 1 base, and 20 bases lay in between. CDR1 is LNHDA and CDR2 is SQIVND in the germline V gene (reference sequence). This CDR3 spans 18 amino acids. CDR3 in amino acids: CASSISRFSGPRTDTQYF. The CDR3 region has the DNA TGTGCCAGTAGTATTTCGCGGTTTAGCGGACCCCGCACAGATACGCAGTATTTT. The full variable domain, its missing parts supplied by reference TRBV19 and TRBJ2-3, is DGGITQSPKYLFRKEGQNVTLSCEQNLNHDAMYWYRQDPGQGLRLIYYSQIVNDFQKGDIAEGYSVSREKKESFPLTVTSAQKNPTAFYLCASSISRFSGPRTDTQYFGPGTRLTVL.

The chain recombines TRBV28 with TRBJ1-5; possibly TRBD1 for D (5 bases). Trimming pared 5 bases from V and 5 bases from J, leaving 22 bases between. The CDR3 has 17 amino acids. Per germline, CDR1 MDHEN and CDR2 SYDVKM. CDR3 sequence reads: CASSRRDGGVLDQPQHF. The CDR3 DNA reads TGTGCCAGCAGTAGGCGAGATGGAGGGGTCCTCGATCAGCCCCAGCATTTT.